One T cell receptor (beta chain) is described in this entry. The source of the sample is a study of blood T cell repertoires in COVID-19. Germline V CDR1 and CDR2: ENHRY, SYGVKD. The CDR3 is 13 residues long. V lost 4 bases and J 8 bases, leaving 14 bases between the germline ends. Only in-frame clones appear in the TCRdb table, and some are missing; sequencing was by immunoSEQ multiplex PCR. The sample carries about 180,000 clones, about 81% recorded once. Seattle patients were enrolled while actively infected and followed longitudinally. The chain is built from TRBV10-3 and TRBJ1-2; D perhaps matches TRBD1 (6 bases). This sequence was found in a woman aged 80 or over with COVID-19, enrolled during active disease. Sequencing input: peripheral blood. The CDR3 region has the DNA TGTGCCATCAGTGCGGGGACACCGGACGGCTACACCTTC. Translation gives CAISAGTPDGYTF.